This T cell receptor beta chain was obtained from a study of blood T cells in healthy people across ages (dated by TCRdb to between 2014 and 2017). Some background on the complete study: In model experiments, template switching captured roughly one uniquely barcoded TCR beta cDNA molecule for every two T cells. Age-related changes in TCR beta repertoire diversity were measured in the study by deep sequencing normalized with unique cDNA molecular identifiers. Donors were grouped into four age groups: young (average roughly 15 years), middle-aged (about 40), aged (over 55) and long-lived (approximately 78). Donors of different ages were randomly distributed across sequencing lanes to avoid experimental bias. Two additional independent replicas of 1 million unique cDNA reads from the same blood draw were analyzed for two donors (one aged 18 to 29 and one aged 80 or older).

General study outcomes and caveats: Conclusive comparison of naive and antigen-experienced compartments was prevented by the profiling of bulk unsorted PBMCs. The percentage of naive T cells measured by flow cytometry correlated strongly with observed TCR beta diversity. The CMV infection status of donors was not known, potentially confounding age-related changes in expanded clonotypes. Estimates of total diversity based on one million sequenced T cells were considered lower bounds and underestimates. Observed TCR beta diversity per million T cells fell roughly linearly with age, and a significant reduction was already apparent by age around 44. Compared with the aged group, the long-lived group had more naive CD4+ T cells, fewer expanded clones and increased TCR diversity, a pattern suggesting age selection.

Receptor libraries were prepared by 5' RACE. Data came from an Illumina HiSeq 2500. A second roughly 7 to 11 cycle PCR used a sample-barcoded 5' primer and a J-beta primer mix. A unique molecular identifier was introduced onto each TCR beta cDNA molecule by a template-switch 5' adaptor carrying 12 random nucleotides. Each sample yielded at least 2.5 million CDR3-containing paired-end reads. All of the RNA was converted into first-strand cDNA using the Mint cDNA synthesis kit, with a TRBC-specific oligonucleotide serving as the primer. All cDNA was treated with uracil-DNA glycosylase and then went through a first 18-cycle PCR with the universal primers M1SS and BC2_uni_R. The study's processing was this. For normalization, 1 million high-quality reads, each with a distinct molecular identifier, were randomly selected from each sample. Instead of being binned into consensus sequences, reads that shared molecular identifiers were thrown out. MiTCR, run with a Q25 quality threshold and the strictest error-elimination algorithm, handled CDR3 identification, clonotype clustering and error correction. Lower-bound total TCR beta diversity was estimated with a nonparametric unseen species model using Euler transformation. Using fastp at Q25 and MiXCR, TCRdb reprocessed the public reads and kept productive beta chains. Each CDR3 protein gets just one entry, which takes the most common genes and DNA from the rows behind it. The V and J calls and clone size come from TCRdb's table, not from the authors' own analysis. This sample is represented by fewer than 900,000 distinct CDR3 sequences; 43% of them were singletons. Of the sample, less than 25% falls within the top ten clones.

Points on this clonotype: This clone's antigen is unknown. Per-base quality was not reported, and no clone a single base away is much larger than it.

The donors were 40 or so Caucasian individuals from Russia, aged roughly 6 to 100 years, who were systemically healthy. About 9.6 milliliters of peripheral blood were collected from each donor into EDTA-treated Vacutainer tubes. Ficoll-Paque density-gradient centrifugation was used to isolate PBMCs, with at least 6.5 million per sample. Total RNA was extracted from PBMCs with Trizol reagent, with at least 5.5 micrograms obtained per sample. Naive CD45RAhigh/CD27high T cell percentages were measured by flow cytometry on a PBMC aliquot from every donor. CDR1 SGHTA and CDR2 FQGNSA were looked up in the germline V gene. Trimming removed 6 bases from V and 4 bases from J, leaving 16 bases between the germline ends. Its CDR3 holds 15 amino acids, cysteine through phenylalanine. Only the CDR3 region is kept as DNA, spanning 45 bases read in frame from base 1.

The sequencing input was blood. The sequence was collected from a woman aged 60-75 years in good health. The chain was built from TRBV7-2 and TRBJ2-1, with the D gene uncertain. Here is the DNA: TGTGCCAGCAGTGTAGAGAACCGGATGTACAATGAGCAGTTCTTC. It translates as CASSVENRMYNEQFF.